This TCR beta chain came from a study of spatial heterogeneity in lung cancer. Overall study findings and caveats: Ubiquitous expanded tumor TCRs were observed in blood more at resection than follow-up.

A remark on this clonotype: Its antigen remains unidentified. Its ends do not fully match the called genes, so a read error is possible.

Carried by each TCR cDNA molecule was a unique molecular identifier. Each CDR3 protein is one row after TCRdb ran MiXCR on the 5' RACE reads. The sample includes 39,000 or so distinct CDR3 sequences, 6.5% to 9.5% of them seen just once. Time point noted: sample taken at primary tumor resection. Whole RNA was taken from tumor, nontumor lung or frozen PBMC; it was then sequenced unsorted. The sample here was PBMCs, taken at surgery. The sequence derives from a male donor with early-stage non-small cell lung cancer.

CDR3 nucleotide sequence: TGTGCCAGCAGTTACTCGCGGGACAACTATGGCCACACCTTC. As protein: CASSYSRDNYGHTF. The chain couples TRBV6-6 to TRBJ1-2, with D possibly TRBD1 on 6 matching bases. CDR1 is MNHNY and CDR2 is SVGAGI in the germline V gene (reference sequence). CDR3 size: 14 residues.